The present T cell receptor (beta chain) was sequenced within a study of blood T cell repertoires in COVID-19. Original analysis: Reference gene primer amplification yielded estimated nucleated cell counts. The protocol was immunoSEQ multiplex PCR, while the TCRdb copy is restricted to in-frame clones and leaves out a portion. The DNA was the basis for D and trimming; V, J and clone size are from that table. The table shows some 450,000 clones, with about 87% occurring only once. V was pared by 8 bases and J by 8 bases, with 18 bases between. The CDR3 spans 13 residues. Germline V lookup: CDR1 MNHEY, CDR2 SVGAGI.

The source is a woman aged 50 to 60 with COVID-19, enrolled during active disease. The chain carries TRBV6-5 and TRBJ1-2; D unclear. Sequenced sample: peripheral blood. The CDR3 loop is CASSPSERRGYTF. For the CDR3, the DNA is TGTGCCAGCTCACCCTCTGAGAGAAGAGGCTACACCTTC.